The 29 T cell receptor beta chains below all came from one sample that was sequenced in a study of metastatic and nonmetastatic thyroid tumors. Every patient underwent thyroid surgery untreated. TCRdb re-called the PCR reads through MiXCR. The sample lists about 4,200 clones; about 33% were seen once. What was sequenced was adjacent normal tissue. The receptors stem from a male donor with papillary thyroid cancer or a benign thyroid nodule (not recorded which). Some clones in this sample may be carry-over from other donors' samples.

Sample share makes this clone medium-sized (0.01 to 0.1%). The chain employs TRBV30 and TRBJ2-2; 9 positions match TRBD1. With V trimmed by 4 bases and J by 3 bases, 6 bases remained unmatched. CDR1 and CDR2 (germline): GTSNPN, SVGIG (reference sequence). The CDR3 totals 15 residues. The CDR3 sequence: CAWMPRDRDTGELFF. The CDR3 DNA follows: TGTGCCTGGATGCCCCGGGACAGGGACACCGGGGAGCTGTTTTTT. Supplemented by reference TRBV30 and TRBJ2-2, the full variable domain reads SQTIHQWPATLVQPVGSPLSLECTVEGTSNPNLYWYRQAAGRGLQLLFYSVGIGQISSEVPQNLSASRPQDRQFILSSKKLLLSDSGFYLCAWMPRDRDTGELFFGEGSRLTVL.

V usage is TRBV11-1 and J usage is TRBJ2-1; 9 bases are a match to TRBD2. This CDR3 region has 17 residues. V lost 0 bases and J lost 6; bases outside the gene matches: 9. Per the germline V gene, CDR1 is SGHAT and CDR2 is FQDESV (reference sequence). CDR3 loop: CASSLAGLARWPNEQFF. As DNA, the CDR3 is TGTGCCAGCAGCTTAGCCGGACTAGCGAGATGGCCCAATGAGCAGTTCTTC.

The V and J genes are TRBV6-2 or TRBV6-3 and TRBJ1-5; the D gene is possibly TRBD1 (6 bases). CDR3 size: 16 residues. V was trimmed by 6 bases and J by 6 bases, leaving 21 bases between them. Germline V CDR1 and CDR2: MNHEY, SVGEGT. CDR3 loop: CASSPRGGSSSQPQHF. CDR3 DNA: TGTGCCAGCAGCCCCCGAGGGGGGAGTAGTAGTCAGCCCCAGCATTTT.

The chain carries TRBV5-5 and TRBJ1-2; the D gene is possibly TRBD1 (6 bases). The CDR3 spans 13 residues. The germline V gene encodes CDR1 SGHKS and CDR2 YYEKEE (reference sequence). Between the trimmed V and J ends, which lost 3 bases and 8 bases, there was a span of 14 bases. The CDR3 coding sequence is TGTGCCAGCAGCTCCAACAGGGATGAAGGCTACACCTTC. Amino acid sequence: CASSSNRDEGYTF.

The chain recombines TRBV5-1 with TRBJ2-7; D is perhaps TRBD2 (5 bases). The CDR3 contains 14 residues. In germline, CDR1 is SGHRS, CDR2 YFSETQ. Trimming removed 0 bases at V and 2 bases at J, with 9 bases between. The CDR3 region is CASSLEGATYEQYF. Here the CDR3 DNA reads TGCGCCAGCAGCTTGGAGGGAGCTACCTACGAGCAGTACTTC.

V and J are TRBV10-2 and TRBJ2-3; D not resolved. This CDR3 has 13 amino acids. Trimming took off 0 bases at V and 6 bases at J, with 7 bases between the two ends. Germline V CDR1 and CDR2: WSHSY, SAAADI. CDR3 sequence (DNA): TGCGCCAGCAGTGAGTCAAAGGAGGATACGCAGTATTTT. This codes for CASSESKEDTQYF.

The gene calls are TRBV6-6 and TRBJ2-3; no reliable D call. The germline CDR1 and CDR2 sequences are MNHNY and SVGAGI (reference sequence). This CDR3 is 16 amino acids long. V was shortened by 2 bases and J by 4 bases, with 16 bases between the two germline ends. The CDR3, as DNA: TGTGCCAGCAGTTACGGCTATCCAGCTCAGGCAGATACGCAGTATTTT. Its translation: CASSYGYPAQADTQYF.

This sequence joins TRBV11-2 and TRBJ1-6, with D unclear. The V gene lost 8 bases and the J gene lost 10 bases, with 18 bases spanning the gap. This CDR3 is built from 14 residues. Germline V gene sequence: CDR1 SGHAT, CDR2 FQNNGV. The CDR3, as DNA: TGTGCCAGCGGCGCCAGCTTCAGTGGGTCACCCCTCCACTTT. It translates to CASGASFSGSPLHF.

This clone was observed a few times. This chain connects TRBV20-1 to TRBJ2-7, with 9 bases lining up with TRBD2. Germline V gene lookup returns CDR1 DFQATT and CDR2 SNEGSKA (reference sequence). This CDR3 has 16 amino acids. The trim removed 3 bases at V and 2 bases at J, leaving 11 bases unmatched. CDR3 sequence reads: CSARGASGTYTYEQYF. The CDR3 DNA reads TGCAGTGCTAGGGGGGCTAGCGGGACCTACACCTACGAGCAGTACTTC.

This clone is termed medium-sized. The CDR3 loop reads CSAREGTSGEETQYF. The CDR3 DNA follows: TGCAGTGCTAGAGAAGGGACTAGCGGGGAGGAGACCCAGTACTTC. The chain has TRBV20-1 and TRBJ2-5; TRBD2 aligns across 13 bases. The germline V gene has CDR1 DFQATT and CDR2 SNEGSKA (reference sequence). The ends lost 0 bases at V and 5 bases at J; junction bases unmatched: 3. CDR3 length: 15 amino acids.

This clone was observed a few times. The chain's CDR3 is CASSTRQGRDYNTYEQYF. The CDR3 nucleotides read TGTGCCAGCAGTACCAGACAGGGCCGGGACTACAATACCTACGAGCAGTACTTC. The V call is TRBV6-9, the J call TRBJ2-7; D is perhaps TRBD1 or TRBD2 (7 bases each). The V end was cut by 5 bases, the J end by 2 bases, with 25 bases between. Germline V gene data show CDR1 as MNHGY and CDR2 as SVAAGI. The CDR3 length is 18 residues.

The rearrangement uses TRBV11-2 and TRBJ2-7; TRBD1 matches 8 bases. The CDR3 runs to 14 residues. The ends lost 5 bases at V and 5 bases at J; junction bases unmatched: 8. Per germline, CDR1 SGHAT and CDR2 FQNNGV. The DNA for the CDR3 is TGTGCCAGCAGCCTAACAGGGGGGATCAACGAGCAGTACTTC. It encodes CASSLTGGINEQYF.

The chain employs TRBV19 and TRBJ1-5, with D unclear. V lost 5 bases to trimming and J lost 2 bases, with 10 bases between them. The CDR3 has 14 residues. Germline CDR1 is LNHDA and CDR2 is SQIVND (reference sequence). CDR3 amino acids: CASSLPDGNQPQHF. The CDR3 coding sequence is TGTGCCAGTAGTCTACCGGACGGCAATCAGCCCCAGCATTTT.

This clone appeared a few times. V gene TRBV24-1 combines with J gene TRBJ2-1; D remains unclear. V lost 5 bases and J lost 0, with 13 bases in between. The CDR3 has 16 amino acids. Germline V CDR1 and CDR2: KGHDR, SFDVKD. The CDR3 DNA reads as TGTGCCACCAGTGGGATCGGAGTTAGCTCCTACAATGAGCAGTTCTTC. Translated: CATSGIGVSSYNEQFF.

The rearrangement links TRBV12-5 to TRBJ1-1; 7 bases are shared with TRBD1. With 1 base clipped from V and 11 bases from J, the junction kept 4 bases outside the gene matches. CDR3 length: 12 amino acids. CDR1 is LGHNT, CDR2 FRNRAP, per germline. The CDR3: CASGLGQGRAFF. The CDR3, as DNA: TGTGCTAGTGGTTTGGGACAGGGAAGGGCTTTCTTT. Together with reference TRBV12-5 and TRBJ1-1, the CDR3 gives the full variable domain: DARVTQTPRHKVTEMGQEVTMRCQPILGHNTVFWYRQTMMQGLELLAYFRNRAPLDDSGMPKDRFSAEMPDATLATLKIQPSEPRDSAVYFCASGLGQGRAFFGQGTRLTVV.

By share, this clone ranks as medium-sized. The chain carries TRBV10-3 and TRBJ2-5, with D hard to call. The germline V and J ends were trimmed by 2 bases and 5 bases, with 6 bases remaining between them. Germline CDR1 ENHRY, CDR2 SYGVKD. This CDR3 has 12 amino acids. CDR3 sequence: CAISEVGETQYF. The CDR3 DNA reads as TGTGCCATCAGTGAGGTGGGGGAGACCCAGTACTTC.

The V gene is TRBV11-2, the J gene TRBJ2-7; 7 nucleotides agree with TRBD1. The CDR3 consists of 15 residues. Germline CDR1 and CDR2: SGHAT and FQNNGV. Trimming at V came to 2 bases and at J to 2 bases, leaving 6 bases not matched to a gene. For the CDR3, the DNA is TGTGCCAGCAGCTTATTGGGGCAGGGGGCCTACGAGCAGTACTTC. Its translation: CASSLLGQGAYEQYF.

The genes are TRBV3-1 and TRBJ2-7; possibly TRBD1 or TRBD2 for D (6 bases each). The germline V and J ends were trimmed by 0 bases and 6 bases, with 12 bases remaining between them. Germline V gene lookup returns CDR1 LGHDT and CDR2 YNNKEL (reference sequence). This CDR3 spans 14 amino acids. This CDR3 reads CASSQDLQGGEQYF. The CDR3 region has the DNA TGTGCCAGCAGCCAAGATTTACAGGGAGGCGAGCAGTACTTC.

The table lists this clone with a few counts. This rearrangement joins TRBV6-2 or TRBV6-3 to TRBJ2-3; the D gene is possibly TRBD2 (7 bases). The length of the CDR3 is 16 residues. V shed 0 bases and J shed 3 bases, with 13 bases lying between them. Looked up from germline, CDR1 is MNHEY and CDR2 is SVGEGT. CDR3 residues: CASSYSPGGGTDTQYF. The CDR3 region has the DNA TGTGCCAGCAGTTACTCGCCGGGGGGCGGAACAGATACGCAGTATTTT.

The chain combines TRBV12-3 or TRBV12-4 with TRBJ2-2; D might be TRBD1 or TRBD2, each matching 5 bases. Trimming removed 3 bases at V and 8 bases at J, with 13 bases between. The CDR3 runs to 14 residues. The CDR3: CASSLSGARGELFF. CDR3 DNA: TGTGCCAGCAGTTTGTCCGGGGCTCGAGGGGAGCTGTTTTTT.

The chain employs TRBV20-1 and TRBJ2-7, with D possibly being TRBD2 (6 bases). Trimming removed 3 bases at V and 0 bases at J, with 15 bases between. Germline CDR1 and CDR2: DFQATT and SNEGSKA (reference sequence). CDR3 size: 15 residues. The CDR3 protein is CSASGGSGSSYEQYF. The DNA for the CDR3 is TGCAGTGCTAGTGGGGGTAGCGGTTCCTCCTACGAGCAGTACTTC.

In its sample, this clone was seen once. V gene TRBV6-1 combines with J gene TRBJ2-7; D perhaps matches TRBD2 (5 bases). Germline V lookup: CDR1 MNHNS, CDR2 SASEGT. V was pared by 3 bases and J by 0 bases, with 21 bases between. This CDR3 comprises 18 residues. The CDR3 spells CASSDSLAGYQSSYEQYF. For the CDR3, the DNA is TGTGCCAGCAGTGACTCCCTAGCTGGATACCAAAGCTCCTACGAGCAGTACTTC.

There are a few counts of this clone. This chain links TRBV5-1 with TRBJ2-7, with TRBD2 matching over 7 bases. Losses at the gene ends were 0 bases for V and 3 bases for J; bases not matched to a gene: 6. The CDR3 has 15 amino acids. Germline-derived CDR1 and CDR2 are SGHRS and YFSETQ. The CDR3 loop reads CASSLESGGFYEQYF. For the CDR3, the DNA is TGCGCCAGCAGCTTGGAATCCGGGGGGTTCTACGAGCAGTACTTC.

Here the CDR3 DNA reads TGCGCCAGCAGCGAGGCCGGGGGTTTTTCCTACGAGCAGTACTTC. Its translation is CASSEAGGFSYEQYF. The chain couples TRBV5-1 to TRBJ2-7; possible D gene TRBD2, 6 bases. Per germline, CDR1 SGHRS and CDR2 YFSETQ. This CDR3 comprises 15 residues. The V end lost 4 bases, the J end lost 1 base, and 15 bases lay between the germline ends.

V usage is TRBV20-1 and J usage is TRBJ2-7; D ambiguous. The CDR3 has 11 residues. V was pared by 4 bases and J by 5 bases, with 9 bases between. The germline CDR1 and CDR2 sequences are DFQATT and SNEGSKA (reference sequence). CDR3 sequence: CSAISAHEQYF. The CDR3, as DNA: TGCAGTGCTATATCTGCCCACGAGCAGTACTTC.

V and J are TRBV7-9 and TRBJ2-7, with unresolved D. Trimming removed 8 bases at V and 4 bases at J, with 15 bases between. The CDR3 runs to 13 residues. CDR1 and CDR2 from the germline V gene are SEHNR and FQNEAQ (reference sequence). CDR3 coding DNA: TGTGCCAGCGCTCCTCGAGACCGGTACGAGCAGTACTTC. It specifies CASAPRDRYEQYF.

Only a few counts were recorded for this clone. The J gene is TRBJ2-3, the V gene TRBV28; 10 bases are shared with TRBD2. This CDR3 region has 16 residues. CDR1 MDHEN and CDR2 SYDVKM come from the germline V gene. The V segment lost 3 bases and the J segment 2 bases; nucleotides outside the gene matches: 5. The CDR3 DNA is TGTGCCAGCAGTTTTTCCGGGACTAGCGCCACAGATACGCAGTATTTT. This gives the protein CASSFSGTSATDTQYF.

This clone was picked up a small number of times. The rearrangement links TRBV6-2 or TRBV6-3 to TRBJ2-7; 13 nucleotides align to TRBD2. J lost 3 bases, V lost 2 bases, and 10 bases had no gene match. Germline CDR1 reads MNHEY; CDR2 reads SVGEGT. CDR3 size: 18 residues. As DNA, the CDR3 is TGTGCCAGCAGTTACCCGGAACTAGCGGGAGGGCCACTCTACGAGCAGTACTTC. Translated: CASSYPELAGGPLYEQYF.

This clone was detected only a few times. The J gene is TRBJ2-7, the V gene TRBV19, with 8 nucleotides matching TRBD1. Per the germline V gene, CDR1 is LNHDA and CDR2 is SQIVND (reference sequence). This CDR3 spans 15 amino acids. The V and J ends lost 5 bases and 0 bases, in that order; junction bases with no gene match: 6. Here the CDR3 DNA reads TGTGCCAGTAGTCCCCAGACAGGGGCCTCCTACGAGCAGTACTTC. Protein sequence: CASSPQTGASYEQYF.